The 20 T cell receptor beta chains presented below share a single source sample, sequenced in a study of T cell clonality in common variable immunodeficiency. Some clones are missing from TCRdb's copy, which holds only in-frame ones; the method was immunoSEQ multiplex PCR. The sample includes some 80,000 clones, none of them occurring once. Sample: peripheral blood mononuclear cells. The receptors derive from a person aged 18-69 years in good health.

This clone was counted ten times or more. The part of the CDR3 DNA that was read is TGCGCCAGCAGCTTCGGAATCCCCAGGGCCCGAGGGGGC. Residues: CASSFGIPRARGG. The CDR3 reads in full as CASSFGIPRARGGYTF. The chain joins TRBV5-1 to TRBJ1-2; TRBD1 is a possible D gene (5 bases). The read gets to within 3 residues of the CDR3 end, and the germline J gene fills in the rest. This CDR3 region has 16 residues. The germline gives CDR1 SGHRS, CDR2 YFSETQ.

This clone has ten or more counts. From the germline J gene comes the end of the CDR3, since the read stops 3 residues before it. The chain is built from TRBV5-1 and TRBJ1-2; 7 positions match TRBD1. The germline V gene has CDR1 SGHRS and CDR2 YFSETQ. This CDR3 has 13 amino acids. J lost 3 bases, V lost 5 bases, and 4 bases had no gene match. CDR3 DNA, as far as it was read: TGCGCCAGCAGGCGAGACAGGGACTATGGC. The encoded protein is CASRRDRDYG. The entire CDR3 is CASRRDRDYGYTF.

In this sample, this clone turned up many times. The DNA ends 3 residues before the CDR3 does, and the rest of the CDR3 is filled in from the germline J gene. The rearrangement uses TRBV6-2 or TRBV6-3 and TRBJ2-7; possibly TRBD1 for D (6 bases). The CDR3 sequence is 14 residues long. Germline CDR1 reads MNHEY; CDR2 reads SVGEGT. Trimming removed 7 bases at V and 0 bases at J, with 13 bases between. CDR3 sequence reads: CASIDGQFSYEQYF. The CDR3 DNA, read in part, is TGTGCCAGCATTGATGGACAGTTCTCCTACGAG.

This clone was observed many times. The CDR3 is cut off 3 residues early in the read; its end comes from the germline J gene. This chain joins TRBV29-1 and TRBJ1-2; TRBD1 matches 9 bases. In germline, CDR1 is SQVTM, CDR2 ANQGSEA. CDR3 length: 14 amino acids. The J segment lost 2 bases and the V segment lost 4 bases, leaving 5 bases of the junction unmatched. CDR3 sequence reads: CSVGPGTGNYGYTF. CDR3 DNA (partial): TGCAGCGTTGGGCCCGGGACAGGGAACTATGGC. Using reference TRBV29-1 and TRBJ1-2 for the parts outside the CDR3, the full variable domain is SAVISQKPSRDICQRGTSLTIQCQVDSQVTMMFWYRQQPGQSLTLIATANQGSEATYESGFVIDKFPISRPNLTFSTLTVSNMSPEDSSIYLCSVGPGTGNYGYTFGSGTRLTVV.

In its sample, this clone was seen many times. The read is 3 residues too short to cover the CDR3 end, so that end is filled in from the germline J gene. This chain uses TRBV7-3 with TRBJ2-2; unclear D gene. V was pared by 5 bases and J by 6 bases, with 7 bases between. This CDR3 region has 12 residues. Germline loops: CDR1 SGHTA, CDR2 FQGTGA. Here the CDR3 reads CASSLESGELFF. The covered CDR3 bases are TGTGCCAGCAGCCTAGAATCCGGGGAG.

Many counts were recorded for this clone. CDR3 in amino acids: CASSFAVELFF. CDR3 DNA, as far as it was read: TGTGCCAGCAGCTTTGCGGTCGAG. J is TRBJ2-2 and V is TRBV5-6; no firm D call. The CDR3 goes on 3 residues after the read ends, and that part is filled in from the germline J gene. Germline-derived CDR1 and CDR2 are SGHDT and YYEEEE. The CDR3 runs 11 residues.

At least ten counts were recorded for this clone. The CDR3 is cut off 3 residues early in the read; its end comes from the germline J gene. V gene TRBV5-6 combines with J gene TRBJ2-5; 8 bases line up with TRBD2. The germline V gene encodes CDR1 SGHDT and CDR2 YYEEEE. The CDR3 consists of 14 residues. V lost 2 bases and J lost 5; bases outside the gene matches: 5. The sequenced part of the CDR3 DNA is TGTGCCAGCAGCTTTTCGGGGGGGTTGGAGACC. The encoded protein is CASSFSGGLET. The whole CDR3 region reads CASSFSGGLETQYF.

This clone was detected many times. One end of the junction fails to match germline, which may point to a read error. The CDR3 bases that were read are TGTGCCAGCAGTAAAGCCTCCGCTATGAACTCCAAAAACATT. As protein: CASSKASAMNSKNI. The full CDR3 protein is CASSKASAMNSKNIQYF. This rearrangement joins TRBV6-1 to TRBJ2-4, with D unclear. The CDR3 extends 3 residues past the end of the read, so its final part is completed from the germline J gene. The germline V gene has CDR1 MNHNS and CDR2 SASEGT. CDR3 length: 17 residues.

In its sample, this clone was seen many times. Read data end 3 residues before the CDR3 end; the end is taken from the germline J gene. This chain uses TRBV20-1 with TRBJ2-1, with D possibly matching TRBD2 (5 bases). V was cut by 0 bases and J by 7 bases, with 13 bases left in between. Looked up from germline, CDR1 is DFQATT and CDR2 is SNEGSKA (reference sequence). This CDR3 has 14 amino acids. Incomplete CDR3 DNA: TGCAGTGCTAGAGATTTTCAGCGGAAGAATGAG. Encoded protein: CSARDFQRKNE. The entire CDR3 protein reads CSARDFQRKNEQFF.

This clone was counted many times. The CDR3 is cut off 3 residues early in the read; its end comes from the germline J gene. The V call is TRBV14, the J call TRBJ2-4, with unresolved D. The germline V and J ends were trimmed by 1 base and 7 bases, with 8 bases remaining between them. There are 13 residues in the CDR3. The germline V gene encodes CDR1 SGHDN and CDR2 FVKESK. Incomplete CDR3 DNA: TGTGCCAGCAGCCAAGTCCCTATGAACATT. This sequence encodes CASSQVPMNI. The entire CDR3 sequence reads CASSQVPMNIQYF. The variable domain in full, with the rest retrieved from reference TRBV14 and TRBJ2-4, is EAGVTQFPSHSVIEKGQTVTLRCDPISGHDNLYWYRRVMGKEIKFLLHFVKESKQDESGMPNNRFLAERTGGTYSTLKVQPAELEDSGVYFCASSQVPMNIQYFGAGTRLSVL.

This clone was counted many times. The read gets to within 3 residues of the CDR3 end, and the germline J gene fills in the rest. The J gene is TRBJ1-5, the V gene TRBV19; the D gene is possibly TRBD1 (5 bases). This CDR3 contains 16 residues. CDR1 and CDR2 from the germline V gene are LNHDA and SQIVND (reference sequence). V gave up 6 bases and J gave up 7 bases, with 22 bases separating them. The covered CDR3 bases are TGTGCCAGTAGACCCCTTCGACAGAAGGGTCAGCAGCCC. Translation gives CASRPLRQKGQQP. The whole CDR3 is CASRPLRQKGQQPQHF.

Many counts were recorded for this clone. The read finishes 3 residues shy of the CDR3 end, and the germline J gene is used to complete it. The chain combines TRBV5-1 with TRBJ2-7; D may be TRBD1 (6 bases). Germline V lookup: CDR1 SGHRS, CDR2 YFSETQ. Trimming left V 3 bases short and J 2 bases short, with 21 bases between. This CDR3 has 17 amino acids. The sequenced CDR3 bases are TGCGCCAGCAGCTACCGTTCCACAGGGTTTAACGCCTACGAG. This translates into CASSYRSTGFNAYE. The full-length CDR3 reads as CASSYRSTGFNAYEQYF.

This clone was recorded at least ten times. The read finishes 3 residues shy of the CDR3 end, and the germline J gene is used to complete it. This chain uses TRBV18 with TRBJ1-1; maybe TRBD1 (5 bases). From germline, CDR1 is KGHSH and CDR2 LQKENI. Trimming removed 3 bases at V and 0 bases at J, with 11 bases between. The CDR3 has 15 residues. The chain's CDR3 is CASSPQGEMNTEAFF. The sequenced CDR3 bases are TGTGCCAGCTCACCCCAGGGCGAGATGAACACTGAA.

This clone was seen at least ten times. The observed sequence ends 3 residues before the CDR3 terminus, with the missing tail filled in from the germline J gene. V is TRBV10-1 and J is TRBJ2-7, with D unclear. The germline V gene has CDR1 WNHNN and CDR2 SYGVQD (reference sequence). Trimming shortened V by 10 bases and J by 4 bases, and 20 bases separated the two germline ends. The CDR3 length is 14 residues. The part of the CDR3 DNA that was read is TGCGCCAACGATTCTAGGATACTCCCTTACGAG. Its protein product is CANDSRILPYE. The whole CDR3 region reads CANDSRILPYEQYF.

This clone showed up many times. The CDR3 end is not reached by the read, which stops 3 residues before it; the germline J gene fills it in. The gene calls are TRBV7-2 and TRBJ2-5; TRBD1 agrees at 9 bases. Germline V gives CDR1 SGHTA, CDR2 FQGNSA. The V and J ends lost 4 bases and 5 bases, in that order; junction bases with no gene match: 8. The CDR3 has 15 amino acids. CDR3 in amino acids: CASSWKTGGMETQYF. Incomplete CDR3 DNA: TGTGCCAGCAGCTGGAAGACAGGGGGAATGGAGACC.

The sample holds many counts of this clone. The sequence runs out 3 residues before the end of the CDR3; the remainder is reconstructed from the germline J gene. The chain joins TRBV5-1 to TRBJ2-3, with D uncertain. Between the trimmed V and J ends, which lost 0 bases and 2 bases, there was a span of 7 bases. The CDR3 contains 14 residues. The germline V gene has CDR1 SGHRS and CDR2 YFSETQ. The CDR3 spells CASSLGPVTDTQYF. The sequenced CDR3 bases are TGCGCCAGCAGCTTGGGTCCGGTCACAGATACG.

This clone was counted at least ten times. The sequenced CDR3 bases are TGTGCCAGCAGCTTGACGGGGACTACCGATACG. Its protein product is CASSLTGTTDT. Given in full, the CDR3 is CASSLTGTTDTQYF. V usage is TRBV7-3 and J usage is TRBJ2-3, with 7 bases matching TRBD2. The read ends 3 residues before the CDR3 terminus; that terminus is restored from the germline J gene. The length of the CDR3 is 14 residues. The V and J ends lost 3 bases and 6 bases, in that order; junction bases with no gene match: 6. The V gene's germline CDR1 is SGHTA and CDR2 FQGTGA.

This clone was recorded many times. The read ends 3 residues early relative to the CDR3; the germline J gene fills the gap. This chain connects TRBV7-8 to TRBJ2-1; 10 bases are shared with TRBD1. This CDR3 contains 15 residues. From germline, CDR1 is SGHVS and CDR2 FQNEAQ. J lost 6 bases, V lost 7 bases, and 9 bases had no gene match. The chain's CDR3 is CASNPPGQGSNEQFF. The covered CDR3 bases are TGTGCCAGCAACCCCCCGGGACAGGGGAGCAATGAG. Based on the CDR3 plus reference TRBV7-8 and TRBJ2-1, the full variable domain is GAGVSQSPRYKVAKRGQDVALRCDPISGHVSLFWYQQALGQGPEFLTYFQNEAQLDKSGLPSDRFFAERPEGSVSTLKIQRTQQEDSAVYLCASNPPGQGSNEQFFGPGTRLTVL.

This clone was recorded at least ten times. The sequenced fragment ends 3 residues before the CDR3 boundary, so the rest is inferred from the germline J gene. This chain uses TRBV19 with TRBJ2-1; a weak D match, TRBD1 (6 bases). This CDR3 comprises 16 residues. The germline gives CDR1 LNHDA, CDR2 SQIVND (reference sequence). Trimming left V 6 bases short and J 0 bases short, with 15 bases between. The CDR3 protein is CASRGDRMSSYNEQFF. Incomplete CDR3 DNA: TGTGCCAGTAGGGGTGACAGGATGAGCTCCTACAATGAG.

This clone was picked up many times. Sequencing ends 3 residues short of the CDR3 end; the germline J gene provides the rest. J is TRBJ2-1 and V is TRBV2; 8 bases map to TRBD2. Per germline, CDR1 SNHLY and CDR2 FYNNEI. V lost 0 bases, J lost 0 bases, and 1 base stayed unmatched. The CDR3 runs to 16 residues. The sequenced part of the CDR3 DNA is TGTGCCAGCAGTGAAGCCGGACTAGCCTCCTACAATGAG. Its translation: CASSEAGLASYNE. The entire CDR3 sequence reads CASSEAGLASYNEQFF.